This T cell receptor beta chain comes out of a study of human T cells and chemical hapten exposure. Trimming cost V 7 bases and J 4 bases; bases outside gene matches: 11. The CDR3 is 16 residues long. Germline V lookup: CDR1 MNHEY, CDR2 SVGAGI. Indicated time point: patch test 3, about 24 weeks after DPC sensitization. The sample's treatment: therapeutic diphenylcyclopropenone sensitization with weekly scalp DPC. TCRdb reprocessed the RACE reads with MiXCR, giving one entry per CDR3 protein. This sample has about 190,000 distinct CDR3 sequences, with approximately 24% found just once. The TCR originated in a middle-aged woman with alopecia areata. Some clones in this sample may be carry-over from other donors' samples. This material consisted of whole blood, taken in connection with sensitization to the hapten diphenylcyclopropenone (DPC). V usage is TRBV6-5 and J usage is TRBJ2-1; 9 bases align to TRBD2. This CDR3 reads CASTPVGLAGYNEQFF. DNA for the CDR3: TGTGCCAGCACTCCCGTAGGGCTAGCGGGATACAATGAGCAGTTCTTC.